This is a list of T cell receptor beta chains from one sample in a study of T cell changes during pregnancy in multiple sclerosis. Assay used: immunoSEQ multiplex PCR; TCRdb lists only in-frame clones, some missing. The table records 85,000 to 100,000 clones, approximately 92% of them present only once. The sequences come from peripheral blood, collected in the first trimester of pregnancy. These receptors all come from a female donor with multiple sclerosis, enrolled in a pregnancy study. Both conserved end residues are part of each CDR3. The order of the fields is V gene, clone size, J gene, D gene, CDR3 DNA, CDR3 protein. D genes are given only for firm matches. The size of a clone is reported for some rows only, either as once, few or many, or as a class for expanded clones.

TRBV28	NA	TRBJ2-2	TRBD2	TGTGCCAGTGGACTAGCGGGAGGTTCCGGGGAGCTGTTTTTT	CASGLAGGSGELFF
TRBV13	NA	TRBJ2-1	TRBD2	TGTGCCAGCAGCTTAGTGAGTAGCGGGAGGGATGAGCAGTTCTTC	CASSLVSSGRDEQFF
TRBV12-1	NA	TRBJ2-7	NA	TGTGCCAGCGAAGCCTTCAATGGGGCTAGCGGGAGAATATGCTTCTGCTCCTACGAGCAGTACTTC	CASEAFNGASGRICFCSYEQYF
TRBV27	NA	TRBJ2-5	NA	TGTGCCAGCAGTTTAACCGGGATCACATTCGGGGGAGAGACCCAGTACTTC	CASSLTGITFGGETQYF
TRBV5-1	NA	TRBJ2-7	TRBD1	TGCGCCAGCAGCTTATCTACGAGGGGGCGTCAACCAATATTGTACTCCTACGAGCAGTACTTC	CASSLSTRGRQPILYSYEQYF
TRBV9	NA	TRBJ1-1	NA	TGTGCCAGCAGCGTAGCTTTGAACACTGAAGCTTTCTTT	CASSVALNTEAFF
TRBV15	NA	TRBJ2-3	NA	TGTGCCACCACGGACTTTGGAGATACGCAGTATTTT	CATTDFGDTQYF
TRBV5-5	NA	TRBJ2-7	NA	TGTGCCAGCAGCTCCGGACGGGGGCAGTACTTC	CASSSGRGQYF
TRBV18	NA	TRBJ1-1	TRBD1	TGTGCCAGCTCACCTTTAGACAGGGGTAGTAGGAACACTGAAGCTTTCTTT	CASSPLDRGSRNTEAFF
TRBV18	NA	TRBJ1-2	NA	TGTGCCAGCTCACCATCCCGGGGCTATGGCTACACCTTC	CASSPSRGYGYTF
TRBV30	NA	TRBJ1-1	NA	TGTGCCTGGAGTCGAGAGGGGGGGACTGAAGCTTTCTTT	CAWSREGGTEAFF
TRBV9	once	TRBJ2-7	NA	TGTGCCAGCAGTGGGGGGGGCGTTGCTTCCGAGCAGTACTTC	CASSGGGVASEQYF
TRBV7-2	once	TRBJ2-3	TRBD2	TGTGCCAGCAGTCTAGTGGGGGGGAGACCCGATACGCAGTATTTT	CASSLVGGRPDTQYF
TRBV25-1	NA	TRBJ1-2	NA	TGTGCCAGCAGCCCCACAGGCGCCCTCATCTATGGCTACACCTTC	CASSPTGALIYGYTF
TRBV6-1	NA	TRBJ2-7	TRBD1	TGTGCCAGCAGTAAACAGGGGGCGAACTACGAGCAGTACTTC	CASSKQGANYEQYF
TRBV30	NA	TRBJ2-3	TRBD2	TGTGCCTGGAGTGGCGGGAGGGATGGGACAGATACGCAGTATTTT	CAWSGGRDGTDTQYF
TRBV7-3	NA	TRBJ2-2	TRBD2	TGTGCCAGCAGCTTAAGAAGCGGGACCAACACCGGGGAGCTGTTTTTT	CASSLRSGTNTGELFF